This TCR beta chain is drawn from a study of CD8+ T cells in alopecia areata. Treatment noted: oral pan-JAK inhibitor, 5-10 mg twice daily. Regarding the study as a whole: Whereas mice showed it more clearly, TCR sharing across patients was murkier, possibly because of HLA.

The CDR3 runs to 13 residues. CDR1 GTSNPN and CDR2 SVGIG come from the germline V gene (reference sequence). The junction had 1 base not matched to a gene; V was cut back by 1 base and J by 3 bases. RNA extraction was followed by reverse transcription into cDNA, which acted as the sequencing template. Sequencing used immunoSEQ multiplex PCR; TCRdb keeps in-frame clones, though not all of them. The data show about 250,000 clones, about 60% seen once. On this clone itself: Its specificity is unknown. Other DNA sequences in the sample encode the same CDR3.

The specimen comprised CD4+ T cells sorted from blood, sampled between weeks 51 and 52, from a patient treated with tofacitinib. The receptor's source is a human donor with alopecia areata. The chain uses TRBV30 and TRBJ1-1; the match to TRBD1 covers 8 bases. CDR3 DNA sequence: TGTGCCTGGAGTGAACAGGGGGACACTGAAGCTTTCTTT. It codes for CAWSEQGDTEAFF.